Shown below are 27 T cell receptor beta chains from a single sample sequenced in a study of T-cell memory formation after mild COVID-19. TCRdb fed the 5' RACE reads into MiXCR, producing one record per CDR3 protein. The profile covers 350,000 to 400,000 distinct CDR3 sequences, with roughly 14% appearing a single time and about 22% taken by the ten largest. The sequencing input was PBMCs or a T cell subset sorted from them (not recorded which). These receptors were taken from a man aged 18 to 35 who had mild COVID-19 (a few samples of this study predate the infection). Cell type and time point are not known.

The chain uses TRBV7-3 and TRBJ2-2; D unclear. V was clipped by 0 bases and J by 4 bases, with 9 bases between them. CDR1 is SGHTA and CDR2 is FQGTGA in the germline V gene. This CDR3 contains 15 residues. CDR3 amino acids: CASSLTPVGTGELFF. The DNA for the CDR3 is TGTGCCAGCAGCTTAACACCAGTAGGCACCGGGGAGCTGTTTTTT.

The CDR3 loop reads CASSQDGRVVEYF. The CDR3, as DNA: TGCGCCAGCAGCCAAGATGGTCGCGTAGTGGAGTACTTC. The gene calls are TRBV4-3 and TRBJ2-7; no definite D call. Germline CDR1 is LGHNA and CDR2 is YSLEER. The CDR3 runs 13 residues. The V end lost 0 bases, the J end lost 11 bases, and 14 bases lay between the germline ends.

The CDR3 DNA is TGTGCCAGCAGTTACGGGGTCTCCGAGCAGTACGTC. Protein: CASSYGVSEQYV. The V and J genes are TRBV6-2 or TRBV6-3 and TRBJ2-7; D remains ambiguous. The CDR3 is made up of 12 amino acids. Trimming stripped 2 bases from V and 6 bases from J, with 8 bases between. Germline V gene lookup returns CDR1 MNHEY and CDR2 SVGEGT.

This clonotype appeared a few times. The CDR3 loop is CSAYPPSQETQYF. The CDR3 nucleotides are TGCAGTGCCTACCCCCCCTCCCAAGAGACCCAGTACTTC. This sequence joins TRBV20-1 and TRBJ2-5; D is undetermined. Germline V gene data show CDR1 as DFQATT and CDR2 as SNEGSKA (reference sequence). Trimming left V 6 bases short and J 1 base short, with 12 bases between. The CDR3 is made up of 13 amino acids.

This chain connects TRBV7-9 to TRBJ1-5; possible D gene TRBD1, 5 bases. The CDR3 has 16 residues. Deletions cut 2 bases from V and 0 bases from J, with 11 bases between. Germline V gene data show CDR1 as SEHNR and CDR2 as FQNEAQ (reference sequence). The CDR3 coding sequence is TGTGCCAGCAGCTTAAGGGGAACGGATAGCAATCAGCCCCAGCATTTT. Residues: CASSLRGTDSNQPQHF.

In this sample, this clonotype turned up a few times. The chain's CDR3 is CASSLTSGDRTDTQYF. The CDR3 DNA reads TGTGCCAGCAGCCTGACTAGCGGGGACCGCACAGATACGCAGTATTTT. This chain links TRBV2 with TRBJ2-3; TRBD2 matches at 11 bases. CDR3 length: 16 amino acids. Losses at the gene ends were 6 bases for V and 1 base for J; bases not matched to a gene: 6. Germline V lookup: CDR1 SNHLY, CDR2 FYNNEI.

This clonotype was counted ten times or more. The V gene is TRBV12-3 or TRBV12-4, the J gene TRBJ1-1, with TRBD1 matching over 8 bases. With V trimmed by 8 bases and J by 4 bases, 12 bases remained unmatched. The length of the CDR3 is 15 residues. DNA for the CDR3: TGTGCCAGCTCATCAGGGGGCTCGACCACCACTGAAGCTTTCTTT. It is translated as CASSSGGSTTTEAFF.

The CDR3 DNA reads as TGCAGTGCTAGCGACAGGGGTCAGCCCCAGCATTTT. This encodes CSASDRGQPQHF. The chain has TRBV20-1 and TRBJ1-5; TRBD1 matches at 8 bases. The J segment lost 6 bases and the V segment lost 3 bases, leaving 1 base of the junction unmatched. The CDR3 is 12 residues long. CDR1 and CDR2 from the germline V gene are DFQATT and SNEGSKA (reference sequence).

This chain connects TRBV20-1 to TRBJ2-1, with D hard to call. The V end was cut by 6 bases, the J end by 5 bases, with 8 bases between. CDR1 and CDR2 from the germline V gene are DFQATT and SNEGSKA (reference sequence). The CDR3 runs to 11 residues. The CDR3 sequence is CSARRHNEQFF. CDR3 in DNA: TGCAGTGCCAGGCGGCACAATGAGCAGTTCTTC.

CDR3 residues: CASSPSGGEGYGYTF. For the CDR3, the DNA is TGTGCCAGCAGCCCATCGGGGGGCGAGGGCTATGGCTACACCTTC. This chain uses TRBV7-2 with TRBJ1-2; the D gene is possibly TRBD1 (6 bases). The CDR3 totals 15 residues. V was pared by 5 bases and J by 4 bases, with 17 bases between. Looked up from germline, CDR1 is SGHTA and CDR2 is FQGNSA.

This clonotype has more than one count but fewer than ten. This chain links TRBV4-1 with TRBJ1-6; the D is unclear. The CDR3 is 16 amino acids. Trimming removed 1 base at V and 5 bases at J, with 12 bases between. Germline CDR1 is MGHRA and CDR2 is YSYEKL. The CDR3 bases are TGCGCCAGCAGCCAAGGGAGGGCTCGGGATAATTCACCCCTCCACTTT. It codes for CASSQGRARDNSPLHF.

This clonotype was recorded at least ten times. The chain links TRBV7-9 to TRBJ1-1, with TRBD1 as a possible D gene (5 bases). The V end was cut by 1 base, the J end by 0 bases, with 9 bases between. CDR3 length: 15 residues. Germline lookup yields CDR1 SEHNR and CDR2 FQNEAQ (reference sequence). The CDR3, as DNA: TGTGCCAGCAGCTTAGTTGCGGGGCTGAACACTGAAGCTTTCTTT. Protein: CASSLVAGLNTEAFF.

At least ten counts were recorded for this clonotype. The J gene is TRBJ2-7, the V gene TRBV5-1; possible D gene TRBD1, 5 bases. Germline V lookup: CDR1 SGHRS, CDR2 YFSETQ. There are 12 residues in the CDR3. The V and J ends lost 6 bases and 5 bases respectively, with 12 bases between them. The CDR3 DNA reads TGCGCCAGCACGGACGGACACAACGAGCAGTACTTC. It is translated as CASTDGHNEQYF.

A few counts support this clonotype. The V gene is TRBV10-3, the J gene TRBJ1-4; D not certain. V lost 5 bases and J 7 bases, leaving 17 bases between the germline ends. Per the germline V gene, CDR1 is ENHRY and CDR2 is SYGVKD. The CDR3 contains 15 residues. CDR3 coding DNA: TGTGCCATCAGTCCCATGCCGGGTCCGGGTGAAAAACTGTTTTTT. It translates to CAISPMPGPGEKLFF.

The table lists this clonotype with a few counts. The chain links TRBV5-1 to TRBJ1-4; D gene unclear. The CDR3 has 16 amino acids. Germline V gives CDR1 SGHRS, CDR2 YFSETQ. Trimming stripped 0 bases from V and 8 bases from J, with 17 bases between. The CDR3 DNA reads as TGCGCCAGCAGCTTGGTGTCAGCCGGTCCGGTGGAAAAACTGTTTTTT. It codes for CASSLVSAGPVEKLFF.

The CDR3 coding sequence is TGTGCCAGCAGCCAAGAGAGCCAACCACCCCTCCACTTT. It codes for CASSQESQPPLHF. V is TRBV3-1 and J is TRBJ1-6; D gene unclear. This CDR3 region has 13 residues. CDR1 and CDR2 from the germline V gene are LGHDT and YNNKEL (reference sequence). V was pared by 0 bases and J by 11 bases, with 8 bases between.

This clonotype was detected only a few times. The chain couples TRBV6-5 to TRBJ1-2, with D tentatively TRBD1 (6 bases). The CDR3 totals 12 residues. The V end lost 5 bases, the J end lost 5 bases, and 9 bases lay between the germline ends. Looked up from germline, CDR1 is MNHEY and CDR2 is SVGAGI. The CDR3 bases are TGTGCCAGCAGTCCACAGGGTTATGGCTACACCTTC. It yields the protein CASSPQGYGYTF.

This clonotype was counted many times. The chain recombines TRBV6-5 with TRBJ2-7; D is unclear. Per the germline V gene, CDR1 is MNHEY and CDR2 is SVGAGI. V shed 6 bases and J shed 2 bases, with 17 bases lying between them. The CDR3 is made up of 15 amino acids. The CDR3 nucleotides read TGTGCCAGCAGGACCGGGCAGGAGCTGACCTACGAGCAGTACTTC. This codes for CASRTGQELTYEQYF.

There are a few counts of this clonotype. The rearrangement uses TRBV12-3 or TRBV12-4 and TRBJ2-3; D may be TRBD1 (6 bases). This CDR3 has 14 amino acids. V was shortened by 4 bases and J by 6 bases, with 14 bases between the two germline ends. The CDR3 DNA sequence: TGTGCCAGCAGTTCCCCCCAGGGGCGGGATACGCAGTATTTT. It yields the protein CASSSPQGRDTQYF.

This clonotype was seen a handful of times. The J gene is TRBJ1-2, the V gene TRBV5-1, with D tentatively TRBD1 (6 bases). Per germline, CDR1 SGHRS and CDR2 YFSETQ. This CDR3 has 13 amino acids. V lost 1 base, J lost 4 bases, and 8 bases lay in between. As DNA, the CDR3 is TGCGCCAGCAGCTTGAGGACAGTCTATGGCTACACCTTC. Residues: CASSLRTVYGYTF.

Only a few counts were recorded for this clonotype. The chain combines TRBV7-9 with TRBJ2-7; D remains unclear. The CDR3 runs to 15 residues. V lost 4 bases and J 1 base, leaving 14 bases between the germline ends. From germline, CDR1 is SEHNR and CDR2 FQNEAQ (reference sequence). The CDR3 region is CASSSIVGKSYEQYF. The CDR3 DNA is TGTGCCAGCAGCTCTATCGTGGGGAAGTCCTACGAGCAGTACTTC.

This clonotype was seen a handful of times. The chain is built from TRBV3-1 and TRBJ2-5; 7 bases agree with TRBD2. CDR3 size: 15 residues. Germline V gives CDR1 LGHDT, CDR2 YNNKEL (reference sequence). V lost 1 base, J lost 4 bases, and 6 bases stayed unmatched. CDR3 DNA: TGTGCCAGCAGCCAAGTAGGGTGGGGGGGAGAGACCCAGTACTTC. Translated, it gives CASSQVGWGGETQYF.

There are many counts of this clonotype. The V call is TRBV5-1, the J call TRBJ2-6, with 7 bases matching TRBD1. Germline CDR1 reads SGHRS; CDR2 reads YFSETQ. The CDR3 extends over 15 amino acids. The V gene end was trimmed by 3 bases and the J gene end by 1 base; junction bases not matched to a gene: 1. The CDR3 DNA reads as TGCGCCAGCAGCTGGACAGGTTCTGGGGCCAACGTCCTGACTTTC. It encodes CASSWTGSGANVLTF. The full variable domain, rest sourced from reference TRBV5-1 and TRBJ2-6, is KAGVTQTPRYLIKTRGQQVTLSCSPISGHRSVSWYQQTPGQGLQFLFEYFSETQRNKGNFPGRFSGRQFSNSRSEMNVSTLELGDSALYLCASSWTGSGANVLTFGAGSRLTVL.

This clonotype showed up just a few times. The chain uses TRBV7-2 and TRBJ1-5, with D uncertain. This CDR3 has 14 amino acids. V lost 4 bases and J lost 2, with 9 bases in between. Germline CDR1 SGHTA, CDR2 FQGNSA. CDR3 nucleotides: TGTGCCAGCAGCTCAAGGGTGGGCAATCAGCCCCAGCATTTT. Residues: CASSSRVGNQPQHF.

This chain connects TRBV7-2 to TRBJ2-3; D remains unclear. Germline V gene lookup returns CDR1 SGHTA and CDR2 FQGNSA. CDR3 length: 15 residues. V was pared by 0 bases and J by 5 bases, with 12 bases between. The DNA of the CDR3 is TGTGCCAGCAGCTTAGCCTATGGGGTGGGAGATACGCAGTATTTT. Amino acids: CASSLAYGVGDTQYF.

This clonotype has just a few counts. The chain carries TRBV7-7 and TRBJ2-5, with a possible D match to TRBD2 (6 bases). The CDR3 spans 15 residues. The germline gives CDR1 SSHAT, CDR2 FNYEAQ (reference sequence). Trimming left V 5 bases short and J 1 base short, with 14 bases between. CDR3 nucleotide sequence: TGTGCCAGCAGCGCCACCCCCGGGAGCCAAGAGACCCAGTACTTC. Translated, it gives CASSATPGSQETQYF.

This clonotype was detected a few times. The chain has TRBV4-2 and TRBJ2-7; 9 bases are shared with TRBD2. The germline V gene encodes CDR1 LGHNA and CDR2 YNFKEQ. V shed 1 base, J shed 3 bases, and the junction held 13 bases outside the gene matches. This CDR3 is 18 amino acids long. The CDR3 is CASSQGPASGTTRYEQYF. DNA for the CDR3: TGTGCCAGCAGCCAAGGCCCGGCTAGCGGGACAACACGCTACGAGCAGTACTTC.